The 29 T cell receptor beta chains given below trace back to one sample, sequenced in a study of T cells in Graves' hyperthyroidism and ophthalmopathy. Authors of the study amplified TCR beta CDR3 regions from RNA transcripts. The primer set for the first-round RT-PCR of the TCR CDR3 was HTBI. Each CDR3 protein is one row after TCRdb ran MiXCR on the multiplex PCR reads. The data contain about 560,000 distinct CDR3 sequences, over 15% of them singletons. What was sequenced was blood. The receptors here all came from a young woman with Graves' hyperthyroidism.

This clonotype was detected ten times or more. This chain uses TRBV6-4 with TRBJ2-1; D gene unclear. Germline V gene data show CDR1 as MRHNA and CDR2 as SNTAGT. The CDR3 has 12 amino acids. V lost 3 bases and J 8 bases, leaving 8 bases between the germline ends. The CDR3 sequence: CASSESGDEQFF. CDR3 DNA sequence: TGTGCCAGCAGTGAGTCAGGAGATGAGCAGTTCTTC.

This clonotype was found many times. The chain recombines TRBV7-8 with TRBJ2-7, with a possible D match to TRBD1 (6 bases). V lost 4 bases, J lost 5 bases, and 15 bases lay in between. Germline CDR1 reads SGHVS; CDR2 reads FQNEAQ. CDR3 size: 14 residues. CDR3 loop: CASSSRTGNHEQYF. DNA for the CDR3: TGTGCCAGCAGCTCGAGAACAGGGAACCACGAGCAGTACTTC.

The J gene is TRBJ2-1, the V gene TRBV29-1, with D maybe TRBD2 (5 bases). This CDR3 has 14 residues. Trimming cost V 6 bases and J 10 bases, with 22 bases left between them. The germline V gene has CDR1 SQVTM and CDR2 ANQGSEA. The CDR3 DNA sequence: TGCAGCGTGCACGGGATTAACGTCCCCACCGAGCAGTTCTTC. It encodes CSVHGINVPTEQFF.

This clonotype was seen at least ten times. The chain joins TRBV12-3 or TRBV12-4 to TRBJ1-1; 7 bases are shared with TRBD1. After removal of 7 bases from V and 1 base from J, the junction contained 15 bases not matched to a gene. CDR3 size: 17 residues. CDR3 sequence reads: CASIRGTEPTGNTEAFF. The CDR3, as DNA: TGTGCCAGCATTCGAGGGACAGAACCTACCGGGAACACTGAAGCTTTCTTT.

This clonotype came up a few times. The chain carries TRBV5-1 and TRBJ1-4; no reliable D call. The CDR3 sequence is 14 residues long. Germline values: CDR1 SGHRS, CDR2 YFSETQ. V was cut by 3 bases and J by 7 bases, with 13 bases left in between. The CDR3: CASSYARGGEKLFF. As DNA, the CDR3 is TGCGCCAGCAGCTATGCCCGGGGTGGTGAAAAACTGTTTTTT.

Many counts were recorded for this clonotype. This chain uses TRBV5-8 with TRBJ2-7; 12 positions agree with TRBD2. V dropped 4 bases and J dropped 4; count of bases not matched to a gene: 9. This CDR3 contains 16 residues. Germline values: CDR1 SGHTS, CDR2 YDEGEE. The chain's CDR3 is CASSLPSGRAKYEQYF. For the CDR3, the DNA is TGTGCCAGCAGCCTCCCTAGCGGGAGGGCCAAGTACGAGCAGTACTTC.

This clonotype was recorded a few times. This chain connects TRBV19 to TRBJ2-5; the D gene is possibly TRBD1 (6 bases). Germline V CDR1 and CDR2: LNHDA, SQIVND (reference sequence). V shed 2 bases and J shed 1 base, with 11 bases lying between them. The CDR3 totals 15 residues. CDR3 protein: CASSIMGAGQETQYF. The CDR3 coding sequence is TGTGCCAGTAGTATAATGGGGGCGGGCCAAGAGACCCAGTACTTC.

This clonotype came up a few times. Here the CDR3 reads CASSYSNGYTF. The CDR3 DNA follows: TGTGCCAGCAGTTACAGTAATGGCTACACCTTC. The V gene is TRBV6-2 or TRBV6-3, the J gene TRBJ1-2, with D uncertain. The CDR3 has 11 amino acids. Germline V gene lookup returns CDR1 MNHEY and CDR2 SVGEGT. V lost 2 bases to trimming and J lost 6 bases, with 4 bases between them.

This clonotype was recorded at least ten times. The CDR3 sequence is CATSVSSGGQETQYF. The CDR3 region has the DNA TGTGCCACCAGTGTTAGTTCGGGTGGCCAAGAGACCCAGTACTTC. The rearrangement uses TRBV24-1 and TRBJ2-5; D not certain. CDR3 length: 15 residues. The germline V gene has CDR1 KGHDR and CDR2 SFDVKD. V lost 5 bases, J lost 1 base, and 13 bases lay in between.

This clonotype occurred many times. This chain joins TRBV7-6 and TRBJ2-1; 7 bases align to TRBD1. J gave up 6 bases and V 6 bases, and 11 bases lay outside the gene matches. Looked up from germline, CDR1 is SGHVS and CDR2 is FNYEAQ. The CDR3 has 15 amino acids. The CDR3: CASSPPGTVLNEQFF. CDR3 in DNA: TGTGCCAGCAGTCCCCCCGGGACAGTTCTCAATGAGCAGTTCTTC.

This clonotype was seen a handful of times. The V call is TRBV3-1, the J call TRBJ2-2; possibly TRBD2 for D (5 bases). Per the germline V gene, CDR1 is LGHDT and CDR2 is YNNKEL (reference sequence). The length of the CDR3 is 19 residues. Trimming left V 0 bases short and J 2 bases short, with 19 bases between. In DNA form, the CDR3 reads TGTGCCAGCAGCCAAGAGACTATAGACCAACTTCGTAACACCGGGGAGCTGTTTTTT. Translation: CASSQETIDQLRNTGELFF. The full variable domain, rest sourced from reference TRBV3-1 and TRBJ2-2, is DTAVSQTPKYLVTQMGNDKSIKCEQNLGHDTMYWYKQDSKKFLKIMFSYNNKELIINETVPNRFSPKSPDKAHLNLHINSLELGDSAVYFCASSQETIDQLRNTGELFFGEGSRLTVL.

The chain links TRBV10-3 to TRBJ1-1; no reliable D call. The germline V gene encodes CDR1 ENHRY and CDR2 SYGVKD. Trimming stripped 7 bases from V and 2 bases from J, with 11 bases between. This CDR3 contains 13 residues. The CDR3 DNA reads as TGTGCCATCACCCTGGACGAAAACACTGAAGCTTTCTTT. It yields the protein CAITLDENTEAFF.

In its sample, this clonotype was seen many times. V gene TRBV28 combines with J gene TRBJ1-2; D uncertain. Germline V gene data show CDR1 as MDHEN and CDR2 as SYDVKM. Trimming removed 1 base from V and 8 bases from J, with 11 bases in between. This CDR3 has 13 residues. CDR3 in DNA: TGTGCCAGCAGTTTATCCCAGGACGGAGGCTACACCTTC. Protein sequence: CASSLSQDGGYTF.

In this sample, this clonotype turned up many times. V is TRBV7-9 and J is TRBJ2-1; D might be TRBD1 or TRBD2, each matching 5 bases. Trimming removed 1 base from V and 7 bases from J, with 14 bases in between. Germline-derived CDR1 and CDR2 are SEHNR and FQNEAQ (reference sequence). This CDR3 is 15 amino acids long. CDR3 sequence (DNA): TGTGCCAGCAGCTTAGTGGGGACCGCGGGTAATGAGCAGTTCTTC. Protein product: CASSLVGTAGNEQFF.

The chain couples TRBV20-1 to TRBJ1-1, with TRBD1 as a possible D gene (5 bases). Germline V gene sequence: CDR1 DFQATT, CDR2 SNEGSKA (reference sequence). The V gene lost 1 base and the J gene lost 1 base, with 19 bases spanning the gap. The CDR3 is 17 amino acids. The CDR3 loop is CSARAAPGAKANTEAFF. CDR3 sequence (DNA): TGCAGTGCTAGAGCCGCCCCCGGGGCTAAAGCGAACACTGAAGCTTTCTTT.

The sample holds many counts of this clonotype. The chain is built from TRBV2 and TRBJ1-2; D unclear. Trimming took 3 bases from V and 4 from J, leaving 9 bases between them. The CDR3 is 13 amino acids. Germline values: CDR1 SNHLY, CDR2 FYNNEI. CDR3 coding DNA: TGTGCCAGCAGTGATGAGACGTCCTATGGCTACACCTTC. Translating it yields CASSDETSYGYTF. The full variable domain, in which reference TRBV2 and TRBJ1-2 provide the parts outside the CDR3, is EPEVTQTPSHQVTQMGQEVILRCVPISNHLYFYWYRQILGQKVEFLVSFYNNEISEKSEIFDDQFSVERPDGSNFTLKIRSTKLEDSAMYFCASSDETSYGYTFGSGTRLTVV.

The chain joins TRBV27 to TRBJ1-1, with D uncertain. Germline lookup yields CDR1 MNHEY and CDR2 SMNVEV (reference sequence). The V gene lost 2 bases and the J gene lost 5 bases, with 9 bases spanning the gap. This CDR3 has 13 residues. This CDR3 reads CASSLARMTEAFF. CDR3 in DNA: TGTGCCAGCAGTTTAGCCAGGATGACTGAAGCTTTCTTT.

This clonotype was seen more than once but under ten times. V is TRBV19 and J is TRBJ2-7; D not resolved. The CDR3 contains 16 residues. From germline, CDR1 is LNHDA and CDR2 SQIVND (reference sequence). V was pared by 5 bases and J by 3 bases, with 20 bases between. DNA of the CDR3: TGTGCCAGTAGTCCGAAACCGCCGCTAGTTCTCTACGAGCAGTACTTC. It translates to CASSPKPPLVLYEQYF.

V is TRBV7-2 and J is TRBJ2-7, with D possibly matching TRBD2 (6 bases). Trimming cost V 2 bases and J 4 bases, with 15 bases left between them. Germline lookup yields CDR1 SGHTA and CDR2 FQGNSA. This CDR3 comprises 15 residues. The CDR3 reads CASSLYMGLLYEQYF. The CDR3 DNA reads TGTGCCAGCAGCTTATATATGGGACTTTTGTACGAGCAGTACTTC.

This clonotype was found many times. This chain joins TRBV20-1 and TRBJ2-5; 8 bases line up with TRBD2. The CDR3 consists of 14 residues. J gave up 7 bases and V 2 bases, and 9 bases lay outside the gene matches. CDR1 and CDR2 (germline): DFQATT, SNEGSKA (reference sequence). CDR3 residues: CSARFSGTSATQYF. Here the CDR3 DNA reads TGCAGTGCTAGATTCTCCGGGACTAGTGCGACCCAGTACTTC.

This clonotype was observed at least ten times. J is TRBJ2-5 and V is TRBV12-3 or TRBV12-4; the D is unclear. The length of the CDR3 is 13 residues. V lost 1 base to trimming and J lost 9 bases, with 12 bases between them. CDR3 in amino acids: CASSLEDRTAQYF. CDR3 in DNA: TGTGCCAGCAGTTTAGAGGACCGGACGGCCCAGTACTTC.

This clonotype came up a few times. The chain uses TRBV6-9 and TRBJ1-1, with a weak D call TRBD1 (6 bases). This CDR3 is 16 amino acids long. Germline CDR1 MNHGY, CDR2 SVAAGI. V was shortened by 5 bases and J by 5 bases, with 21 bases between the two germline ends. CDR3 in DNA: TGTGCCAGCAGTATTCCAATAATCGGGGGGCCTACTGAAGCTTTCTTT. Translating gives CASSIPIIGGPTEAFF.

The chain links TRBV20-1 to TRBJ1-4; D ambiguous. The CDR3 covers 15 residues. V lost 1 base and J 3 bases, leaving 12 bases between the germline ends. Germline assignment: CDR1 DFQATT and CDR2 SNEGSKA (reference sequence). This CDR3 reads CSARVPGAPNEKLFF. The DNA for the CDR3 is TGCAGTGCTAGAGTGCCCGGAGCCCCTAATGAAAAACTGTTTTTT.

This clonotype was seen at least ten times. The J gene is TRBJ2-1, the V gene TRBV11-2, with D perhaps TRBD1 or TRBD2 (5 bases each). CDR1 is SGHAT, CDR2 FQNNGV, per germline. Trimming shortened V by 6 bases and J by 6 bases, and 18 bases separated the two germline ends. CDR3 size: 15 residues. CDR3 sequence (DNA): TGTGCCAGCAGTCGTTCGGGGCACCTTAGCAATGAGCAGTTCTTC. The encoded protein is CASSRSGHLSNEQFF.

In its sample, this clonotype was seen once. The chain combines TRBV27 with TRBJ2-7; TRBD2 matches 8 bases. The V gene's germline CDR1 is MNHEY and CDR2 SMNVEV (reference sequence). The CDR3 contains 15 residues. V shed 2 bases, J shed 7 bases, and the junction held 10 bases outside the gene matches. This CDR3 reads CASSLQRGTLREQYF. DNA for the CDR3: TGTGCCAGCAGTTTACAGCGGGGGACCTTACGTGAGCAGTACTTC.

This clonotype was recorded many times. Here the CDR3 DNA reads TGCAGTGCTAGTATATTGTGGGTTGAGAACACTGAAGCTTTCTTT. It specifies CSASILWVENTEAFF. The chain recombines TRBV20-1 with TRBJ1-1, with D unresolved. There are 15 residues in the CDR3. Trimming took off 3 bases at V and 1 base at J, with 15 bases between the two ends. CDR1 and CDR2 (germline): DFQATT, SNEGSKA (reference sequence).

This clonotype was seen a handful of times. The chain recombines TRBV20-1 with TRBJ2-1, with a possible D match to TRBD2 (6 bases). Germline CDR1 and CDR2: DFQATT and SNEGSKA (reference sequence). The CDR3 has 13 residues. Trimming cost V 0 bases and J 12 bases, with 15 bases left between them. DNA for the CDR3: TGCAGTGCTAGAGACGCCGGGGGTTTGCTGCAGTTCTTC. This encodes CSARDAGGLLQFF.

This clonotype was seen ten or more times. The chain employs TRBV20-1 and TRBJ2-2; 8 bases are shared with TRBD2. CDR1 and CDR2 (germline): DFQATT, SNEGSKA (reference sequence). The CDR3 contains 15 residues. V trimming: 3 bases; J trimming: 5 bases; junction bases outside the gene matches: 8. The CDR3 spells CSARVRLAGTGELFF. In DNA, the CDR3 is TGCAGTGCTAGGGTACGGCTAGCGGGTACCGGGGAGCTGTTTTTT.

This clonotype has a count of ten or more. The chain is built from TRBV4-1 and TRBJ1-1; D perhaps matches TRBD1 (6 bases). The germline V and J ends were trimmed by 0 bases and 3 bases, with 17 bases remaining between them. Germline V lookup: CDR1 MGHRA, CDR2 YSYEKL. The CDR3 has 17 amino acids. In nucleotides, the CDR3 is TGCGCCAGCAGCCAAGAAGCATGGGGGCGCAGGGACACTGAAGCTTTCTTT. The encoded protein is CASSQEAWGRRDTEAFF.